The clone carrying this T cell receptor beta chain was recorded many times. In the same sample, other DNA sequences code for this CDR3. Germline V gene lookup returns CDR1 KGHSH and CDR2 LQKENI. This CDR3 spans 13 amino acids. Between the trimmed V and J ends, which lost 3 bases and 3 bases, there was a span of 8 bases. The entry originates in a study of shared clonotypes between healthy human individuals. Libraries were prepared by immunoSEQ multiplex PCR; TCRdb keeps only in-frame clonotypes and omits some of them. The data contain about 980,000 clones, around 80% of them singletons. The chain carries TRBV18 and TRBJ1-1; the D gene is possibly TRBD1 (6 bases). The sequence was collected from a young man in good health. The sample consisted of memory CD4+ T cells sorted from blood. Subset specified: CD45RA-negative fraction. The CDR3 protein is CASSPQGYTEAFF. The DNA of the CDR3 is TGTGCCAGCTCACCCCAGGGGTACACTGAAGCTTTCTTT.